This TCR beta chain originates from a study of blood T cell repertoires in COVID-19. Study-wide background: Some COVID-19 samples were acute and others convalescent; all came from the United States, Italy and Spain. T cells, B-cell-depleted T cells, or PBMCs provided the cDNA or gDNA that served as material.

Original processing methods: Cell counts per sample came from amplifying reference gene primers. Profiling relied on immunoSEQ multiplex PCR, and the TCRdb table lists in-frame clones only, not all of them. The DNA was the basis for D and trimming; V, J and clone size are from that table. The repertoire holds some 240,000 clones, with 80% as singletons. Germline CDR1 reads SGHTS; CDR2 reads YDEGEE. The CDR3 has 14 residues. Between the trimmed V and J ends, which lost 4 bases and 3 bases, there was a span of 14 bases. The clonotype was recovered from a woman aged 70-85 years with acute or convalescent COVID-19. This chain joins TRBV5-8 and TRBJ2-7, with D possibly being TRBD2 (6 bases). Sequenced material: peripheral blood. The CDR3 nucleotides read TGTGCCAGCAGCCCCTCGCTAGCGTACTACGAGCAGTACTTC. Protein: CASSPSLAYYEQYF.